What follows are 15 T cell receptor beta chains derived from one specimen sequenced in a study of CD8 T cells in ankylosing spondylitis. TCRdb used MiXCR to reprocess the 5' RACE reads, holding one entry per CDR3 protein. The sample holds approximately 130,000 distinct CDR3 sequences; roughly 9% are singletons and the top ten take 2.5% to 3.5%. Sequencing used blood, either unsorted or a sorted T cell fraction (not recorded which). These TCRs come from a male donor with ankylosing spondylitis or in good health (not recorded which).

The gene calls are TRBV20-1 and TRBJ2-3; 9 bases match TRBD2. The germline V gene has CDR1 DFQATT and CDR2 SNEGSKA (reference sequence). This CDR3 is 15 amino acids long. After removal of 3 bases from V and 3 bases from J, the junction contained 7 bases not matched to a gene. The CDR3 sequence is CSASLREGLTDTQYF. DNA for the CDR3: TGCAGTGCTAGTTTGCGGGAGGGTTTAACAGATACGCAGTATTTT.

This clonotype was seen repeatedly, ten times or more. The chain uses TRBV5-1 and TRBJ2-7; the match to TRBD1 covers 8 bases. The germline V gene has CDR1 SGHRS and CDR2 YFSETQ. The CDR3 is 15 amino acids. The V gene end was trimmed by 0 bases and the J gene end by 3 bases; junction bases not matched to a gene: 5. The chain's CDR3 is CASSLEWDRLYEQYF. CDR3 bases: TGCGCCAGCAGCTTGGAATGGGACAGGCTCTACGAGCAGTACTTC.

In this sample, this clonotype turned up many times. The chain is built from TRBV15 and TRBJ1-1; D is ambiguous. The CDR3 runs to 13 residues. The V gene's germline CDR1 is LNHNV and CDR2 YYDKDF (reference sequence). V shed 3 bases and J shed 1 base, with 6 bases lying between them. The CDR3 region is CATSRLRNTEAFF. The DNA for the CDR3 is TGTGCCACCAGCAGGTTACGGAACACTGAAGCTTTCTTT.

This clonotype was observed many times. In nucleotides, the CDR3 is TGCAGTGCCGAGCCACTAGGAAGGCCTCTTAATGAGCAGTTCTTC. Residues: CSAEPLGRPLNEQFF. J is TRBJ2-1 and V is TRBV20-1; tentatively, D is TRBD2 (5 bases). V shed 6 bases and J shed 7 bases, with 22 bases lying between them. The CDR3 covers 15 residues. Germline V gene lookup returns CDR1 DFQATT and CDR2 SNEGSKA (reference sequence).

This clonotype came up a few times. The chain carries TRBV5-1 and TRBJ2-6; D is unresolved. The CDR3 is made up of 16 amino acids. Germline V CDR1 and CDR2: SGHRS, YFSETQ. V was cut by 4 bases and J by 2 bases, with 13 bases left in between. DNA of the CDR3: TGCGCCAGCAGCCTGTCTCTCAGTACTGGGGCCAACGTCCTGACTTTC. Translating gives CASSLSLSTGANVLTF.

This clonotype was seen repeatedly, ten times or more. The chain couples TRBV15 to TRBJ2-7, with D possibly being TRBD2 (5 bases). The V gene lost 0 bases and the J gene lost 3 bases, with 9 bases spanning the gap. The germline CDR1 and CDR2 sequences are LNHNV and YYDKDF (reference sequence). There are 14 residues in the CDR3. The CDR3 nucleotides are TGTGCCACCAGCAGAGATCACGGGAACTACGAGCAGTACTTC. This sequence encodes CATSRDHGNYEQYF.

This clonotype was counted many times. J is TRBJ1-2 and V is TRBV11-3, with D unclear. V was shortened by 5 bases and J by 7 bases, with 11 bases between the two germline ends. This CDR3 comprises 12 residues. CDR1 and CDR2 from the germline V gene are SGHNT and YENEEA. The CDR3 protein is CASSTQEGGYTF. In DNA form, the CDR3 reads TGTGCCAGCAGCACGCAGGAGGGTGGCTACACCTTC.

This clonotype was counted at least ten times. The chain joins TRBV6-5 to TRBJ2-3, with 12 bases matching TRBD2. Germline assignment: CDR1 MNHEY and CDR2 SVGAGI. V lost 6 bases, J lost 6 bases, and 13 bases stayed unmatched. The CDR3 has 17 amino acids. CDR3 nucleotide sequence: TGTGCCAGCAGCCACTCGCGAGCTAGCGGGAGGGCCGATACGCAGTATTTT. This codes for CASSHSRASGRADTQYF.

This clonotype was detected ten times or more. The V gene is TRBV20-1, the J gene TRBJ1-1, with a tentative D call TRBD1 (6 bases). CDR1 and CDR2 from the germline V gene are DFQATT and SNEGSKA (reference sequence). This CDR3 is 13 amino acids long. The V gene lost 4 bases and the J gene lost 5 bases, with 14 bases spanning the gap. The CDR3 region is CSANEQGRTEAFF. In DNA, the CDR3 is TGCAGTGCTAACGAGCAGGGGAGGACTGAAGCTTTCTTT.

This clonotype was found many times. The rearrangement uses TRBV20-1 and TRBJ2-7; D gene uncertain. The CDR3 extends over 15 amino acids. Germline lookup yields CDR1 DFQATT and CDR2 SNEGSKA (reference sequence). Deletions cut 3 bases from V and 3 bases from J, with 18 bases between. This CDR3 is CSASVVRGAYYEQYF. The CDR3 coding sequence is TGCAGTGCTAGCGTCGTCCGTGGAGCTTACTACGAGCAGTACTTC.

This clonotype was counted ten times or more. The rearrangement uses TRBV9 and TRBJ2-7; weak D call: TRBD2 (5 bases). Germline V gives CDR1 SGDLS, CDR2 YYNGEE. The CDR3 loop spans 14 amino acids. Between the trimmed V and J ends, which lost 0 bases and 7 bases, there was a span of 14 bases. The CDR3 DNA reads TGTGCCAGCAGCGTAGCTACGGACTCTCAGGAGCAGTACTTC. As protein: CASSVATDSQEQYF.

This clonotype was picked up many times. CDR3 loop: CASSLAGTTYNEQFF. The CDR3 coding sequence is TGTGCCAGCAGCTTAGCCGGGACTACCTACAATGAGCAGTTCTTC. The chain joins TRBV7-6 to TRBJ2-1; the match to TRBD2 covers 7 bases. CDR1 SGHVS and CDR2 FNYEAQ come from the germline V gene. The length of the CDR3 is 15 residues. After removal of 0 bases from V and 2 bases from J, the junction contained 1 base not matched to a gene.

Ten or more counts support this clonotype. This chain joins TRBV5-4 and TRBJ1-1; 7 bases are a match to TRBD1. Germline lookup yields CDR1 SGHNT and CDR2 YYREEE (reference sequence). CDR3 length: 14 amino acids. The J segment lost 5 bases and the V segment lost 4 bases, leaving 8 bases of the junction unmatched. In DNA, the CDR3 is TGTGCCAGCAGCAGCACAGGGGTCAGGACTGAAGCTTTCTTT. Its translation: CASSSTGVRTEAFF.

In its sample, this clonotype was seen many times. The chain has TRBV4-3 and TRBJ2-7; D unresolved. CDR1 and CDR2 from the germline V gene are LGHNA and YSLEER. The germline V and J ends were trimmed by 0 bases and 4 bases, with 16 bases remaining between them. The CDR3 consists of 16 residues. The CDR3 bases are TGCGCCAGCAGCCAAGAGTTCCGTTTACGAACGTACGAGCAGTACTTC. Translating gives CASSQEFRLRTYEQYF.

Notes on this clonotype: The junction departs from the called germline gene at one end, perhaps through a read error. Here the CDR3 DNA reads TGTGCCAGCAGCCAAGGGGTGGGTCGGGAAATCTCTGGGCCCAACGTCCTGACTTTC. Protein sequence: CASSQGVGREISGPNVLTF. This rearrangement joins TRBV3-1 to TRBJ2-6, with D perhaps TRBD2 (5 bases). The germline V gene has CDR1 LGHDT and CDR2 YNNKEL (reference sequence). The CDR3 totals 19 residues.